This T cell receptor beta chain is drawn from a study of blood T cell repertoires in COVID-19. Study-wide context: COVID-19 samples from acute and convalescent phases originated in the United States, Italy and Spain.

As handled by the study authors: Estimates of nucleated cell counts were drawn from the amplification of reference gene primers. Libraries were prepared by immunoSEQ multiplex PCR; TCRdb keeps only in-frame clonotypes and omits some of them. V and J calls and clone size follow that table, whereas D and trimming were derived from the DNA. The sample includes a few hundred thousand clones, about 86% of them seen just once. This CDR3 has 14 residues. Germline V gives CDR1 ENHRY, CDR2 SYGVKD. After removal of 7 bases from V and 1 base from J, the junction contained 4 bases not matched to a gene. Sequenced: peripheral blood. This chain uses TRBV10-3 with TRBJ1-2, with TRBD1 identical over 9 bases. This clonotype originated in a woman aged 60 to 75 with COVID-19, enrolled during active disease. CDR3 residues: CAINRDRDNYGYTF. The CDR3 bases are TGTGCCATCAATCGGGACAGGGATAACTATGGCTACACCTTC.